These 2 T cell receptor beta chains share one sample of origin, sequenced in a study of T cell repertoires in cytomegalovirus infection. The antigens of these receptors remain unknown. TCRdb used MiXCR to reprocess the reads, holding one entry per CDR3 protein. The sample lists some 150,000 distinct CDR3 sequences, about 31% seen once, with around 50% in the top ten. The sequenced sample was CD8+ T cells from cultured PBMCs, obtained from culture after CMV antigen stimulation. These receptors were collected from a human donor in good health (CMV status not recorded). Some clones in this sample may be carry-over from other donors' samples.

Concerning this clonotype: Because the CDR3 is missing its conserved closing phenylalanine or tryptophan, this is likely a read error. The limits of the CDR3 on the DNA are not certain, so only TCRdb's listed CDR3 is given. The genes are TRBV20-1 and TRBJ2-5; TRBD1 is the table's D call, not checked against the DNA. With termini counted, the CDR3 has 12 amino acids. CDR1 and CDR2 (germline): DFQATT, SNEGSKA (reference sequence). The CDR3 sequence: CSARDETGGFQL.

This clonotype was observed a handful of times. The chain joins TRBV5-4 to TRBJ1-6; TRBD1 aligns across 7 bases. The CDR3 is 15 residues long. The ends lost 3 bases at V and 7 bases at J; junction bases unmatched: 7. Germline V gene lookup returns CDR1 SGHNT and CDR2 YYREEE (reference sequence). The CDR3 DNA follows: TGTGCCAGCAGCTGGACACAGGGGAGCAATTCACCCCTCCACTTT. Residues: CASSWTQGSNSPLHF.